This T cell receptor beta chain was found in a study of shared clonotypes between healthy human individuals. Overall study findings and caveats: Naive subsets usually exceeded memory subsets in estimated richness. Rarefaction revealed incomplete sorted-subset sequencing despite large depth.

Losses at the gene ends were 4 bases for V and 6 bases for J; bases not matched to a gene: 3. This CDR3 is built from 13 residues. From germline, CDR1 is MNHNS and CDR2 SASEGT. The table came from immunoSEQ multiplex PCR; TCRdb's copy has only in-frame clones and leaves some out. Among approximately 1.5 million clones, less than 99% were seen once, and the ten largest hold approximately 0.38%. On this clone: Its matching antigen is unknown.

The sequence came from a man aged 25 to 40 in good health. The V and J genes are TRBV6-1 and TRBJ1-5; 7 bases are shared with TRBD1. Specimen: naive CD4+ T cells sorted from blood. Subset of the sample: CD45RA+ positively selected. This chain's CDR3 is CASSGQGGQPQHF. CDR3 DNA sequence: TGTGCCAGCAGTGGACAGGGCGGTCAGCCCCAGCATTTT.